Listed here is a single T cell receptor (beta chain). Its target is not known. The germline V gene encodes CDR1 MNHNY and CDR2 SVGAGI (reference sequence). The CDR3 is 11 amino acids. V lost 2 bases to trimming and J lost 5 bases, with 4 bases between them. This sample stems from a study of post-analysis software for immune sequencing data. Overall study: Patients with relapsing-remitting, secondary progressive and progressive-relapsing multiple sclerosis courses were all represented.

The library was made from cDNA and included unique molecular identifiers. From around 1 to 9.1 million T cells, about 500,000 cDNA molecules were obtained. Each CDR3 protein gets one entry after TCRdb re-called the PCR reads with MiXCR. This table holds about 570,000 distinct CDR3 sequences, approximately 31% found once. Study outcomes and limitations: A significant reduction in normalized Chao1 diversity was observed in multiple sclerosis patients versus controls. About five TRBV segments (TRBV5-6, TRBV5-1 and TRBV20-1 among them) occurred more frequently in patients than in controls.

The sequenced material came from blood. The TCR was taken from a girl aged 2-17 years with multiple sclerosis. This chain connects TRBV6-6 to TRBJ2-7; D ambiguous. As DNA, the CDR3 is TGTGCCAGCAGTTACCGGCACGAGCAGTACTTC. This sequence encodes CASSYRHEQYF.